These 24 T cell receptor beta chains originate from one sample sequenced in a study of cytomegalovirus exposure and HLA in healthy donors. Vbeta (60) and Jbeta (13) primers were used in the PCR. TCRdb's table, derived via immunoSEQ multiplex PCR, lists solely in-frame clones and lacks some. The repertoire holds some 140,000 clones, with 72% as singletons. The sequencing sample was made of PBMCs. The receptors here all came from a man aged 45-60 years in good health and CMV-seropositive.

This clone has a single count. The chain joins TRBV6-6 to TRBJ1-1; perhaps TRBD1 as D (5 bases). V was cut by 0 bases and J by 7 bases, with 9 bases left in between. Germline CDR1 is MNHNY and CDR2 is SVGAGI (reference sequence). CDR3 length: 13 residues. CDR3 nucleotides: TGTGCCAGCAGTTACTCGGGAACAGGTGAAGCTTTCTTT. It is translated as CASSYSGTGEAFF.

V gene TRBV11-2 combines with J gene TRBJ2-2; a weak D match, TRBD2 (5 bases). Germline CDR1 reads SGHAT; CDR2 reads FQNNGV. The CDR3 contains 16 residues. With 5 bases removed from V and 1 base from J, the gap between germline ends came to 14 bases. The CDR3 region is CASSPVTGMNTGELFF. The CDR3 nucleotides are TGTGCCAGCAGCCCAGTAACGGGGATGAACACCGGGGAGCTGTTTTTT.

Here the CDR3 DNA reads TGCGCCAGCAGCCCGGAGGGACAGGGAGCAGATACGCAGTATTTT. This translates into CASSPEGQGADTQYF. The chain is built from TRBV5-1 and TRBJ2-3, with TRBD1 matching over 9 bases. Germline V gives CDR1 SGHRS, CDR2 YFSETQ. This CDR3 comprises 15 residues. The ends lost 4 bases at V and 4 bases at J; junction bases unmatched: 7.

The chain links TRBV13 to TRBJ1-2, with D tentatively TRBD1 (5 bases). Trimming removed 4 bases from V and 3 bases from J, with 15 bases in between. This CDR3 spans 15 amino acids. CDR1 is PRHDT and CDR2 is FYEKMQ in the germline V gene (reference sequence). CDR3 residues: CASSSRQGGDYGYTF. As DNA, the CDR3 is TGTGCCAGCAGCTCCCGCCAGGGAGGTGACTATGGCTACACCTTC.

The rearrangement joins TRBV27 to TRBJ2-7, with D tentatively TRBD1 (5 bases). V was shortened by 7 bases and J by 6 bases, with 19 bases between the two germline ends. Germline V lookup: CDR1 MNHEY, CDR2 SMNVEV (reference sequence). CDR3 size: 14 residues. The DNA of the CDR3 is TGTGCCAGCAAGGTCTCCAGGGATCCAGGCGAGCAGTACTTC. Protein: CASKVSRDPGEQYF.

This clone has more than one count but fewer than ten. The chain couples TRBV10-1 to TRBJ2-3, with D maybe TRBD1 (8 bases). CDR1 is WNHNN and CDR2 is SYGVQD in the germline V gene (reference sequence). V was pared by 4 bases and J by 4 bases, with 18 bases between. The CDR3 spans 16 residues. CDR3 sequence reads: CASSVAGPTGADTQYF. CDR3 in DNA: TGCGCCAGCAGTGTAGCGGGCCCGACAGGGGCAGATACGCAGTATTTT.

This clone was seen just once. The chain joins TRBV7-8 to TRBJ2-5, with 7 positions matching TRBD2. This CDR3 has 14 amino acids. V was clipped by 5 bases and J by 5 bases; unmatched bases: 8. Germline loops: CDR1 SGHVS, CDR2 FQNEAQ. This CDR3 is CASSTGPGGETQYF. The CDR3 region has the DNA TGTGCCAGCAGCACTGGACCCGGGGGGGAGACCCAGTACTTC. Complete variable domain (other parts from reference TRBV7-8 and TRBJ2-5): GAGVSQSPRYKVAKRGQDVALRCDPISGHVSLFWYQQALGQGPEFLTYFQNEAQLDKSGLPSDRFFAERPEGSVSTLKIQRTQQEDSAVYLCASSTGPGGETQYFGPGTRLLVL.

The V gene is TRBV7-2, the J gene TRBJ1-1; D ambiguous. V lost 1 base to trimming and J lost 10 bases, with 13 bases between them. Per the germline V gene, CDR1 is SGHTA and CDR2 is FQGNSA. This CDR3 is 13 amino acids long. The CDR3 DNA is TGTGCCAGCAGCTTAGAAGGAGGGCAAGGAGCTTTCTTT. Its translation is CASSLEGGQGAFF.

There are a few counts of this clone. J is TRBJ2-1 and V is TRBV27; 11 positions agree with TRBD2. Germline values: CDR1 MNHEY, CDR2 SMNVEV (reference sequence). J gave up 3 bases and V 5 bases, and 3 bases lay outside the gene matches. The CDR3 length is 15 residues. CDR3 in DNA: TGTGCCAGCAGTCCTGGGACTAGCGGCTACAATGAGCAGTTCTTC. Its translation: CASSPGTSGYNEQFF.

Points on this clone: The sample carries other DNA sequences with the same CDR3. The rearrangement links TRBV18 to TRBJ1-1, with D perhaps matching TRBD1 (6 bases). The CDR3 contains 14 residues. CDR1 and CDR2 (germline): KGHSH, LQKENI. V lost 6 bases and J lost 1, with 12 bases in between. The CDR3 DNA follows: TGTGCCAGCTCGCTGGGACAAACGAACACTGAAGCTTTCTTT. As protein: CASSLGQTNTEAFF. The whole variable domain, remainder taken from reference TRBV18 and TRBJ1-1, is NAGVMQNPRHLVRRRGQEARLRCSPMKGHSHVYWYRQLPEEGLKFMVYLQKENIIDESGMPKERFSAEFPKEGPSILRIQQVVRGDSAAYFCASSLGQTNTEAFFGQGTRLTVV.

The chain has TRBV7-9 and TRBJ1-3, with D possibly matching TRBD1 (5 bases). The CDR3 runs 16 residues. V was cut by 5 bases and J by 0 bases, with 14 bases left in between. The germline V gene encodes CDR1 SEHNR and CDR2 FQNEAQ (reference sequence). The CDR3 is CASSLYGGPSGNTIYF. The CDR3 nucleotides read TGTGCCAGCAGCCTTTACGGGGGTCCCTCTGGAAACACCATATATTTT.

The chain uses TRBV6-1 and TRBJ1-2; weak D call: TRBD1 (6 bases). Trimming took 3 bases from V and 5 from J, leaving 13 bases between them. The CDR3 length is 14 residues. Germline CDR1 is MNHNS and CDR2 is SASEGT. Written as DNA, the CDR3 is TGTGCCAGCAGTGATAGGGGGGGTGGGTATGGCTACACCTTC. The encoded protein is CASSDRGGGYGYTF.

CDR3 coding DNA: TGTGCCAGCAGCTTAGTCGGGGGGCTTGGAAACACCATATATTTT. Its protein is CASSLVGGLGNTIYF. The rearrangement links TRBV11-2 to TRBJ1-3, with D possibly TRBD1 on 6 matching bases. V was clipped by 1 base and J by 3 bases, with 10 bases between them. This CDR3 has 15 residues. CDR1 is SGHAT and CDR2 is FQNNGV in the germline V gene.

This clone was seen a handful of times. This chain uses TRBV18 with TRBJ1-5, with a tentative D call TRBD1 (6 bases). The CDR3 has 17 residues. Between the trimmed V and J ends, which lost 1 base and 1 base, there was a span of 14 bases. In germline, CDR1 is KGHSH, CDR2 LQKENI. The CDR3 sequence is CASSPLASGVSNQPQHF. For the CDR3, the DNA is TGTGCCAGCTCACCACTAGCGTCAGGGGTAAGCAATCAGCCCCAGCATTTT.

The chain couples TRBV27 to TRBJ2-6, with TRBD2 matching 8 bases. The CDR3 loop spans 20 amino acids. The junction had 15 bases not matched to a gene; V was cut back by 1 base and J by 4 bases. Per germline, CDR1 MNHEY and CDR2 SMNVEV (reference sequence). The CDR3 DNA is TGTGCCAGCAGTTTATGGGGCGGCGGGGGGACGTCGGGAGGGGCCAACGTCCTGACTTTC. It translates to CASSLWGGGGTSGGANVLTF.

This rearrangement joins TRBV19 to TRBJ2-7; D may be TRBD1 (6 bases). The CDR3 loop spans 14 amino acids. The V gene lost 6 bases and the J gene lost 0 bases, with 12 bases spanning the gap. The germline V gene encodes CDR1 LNHDA and CDR2 SQIVND (reference sequence). DNA of the CDR3: TGTGCCAGTAGGCTTACAGGGAGCTCCTACGAGCAGTACTTC. As protein: CASRLTGSSYEQYF.

The chain couples TRBV23-1 to TRBJ2-7; possible D gene TRBD2, 5 bases. TRBV23-1 is given ORF status, its function remaining uncertain. V was pared by 6 bases and J by 7 bases, with 19 bases between. There are 14 residues in the CDR3. CDR3 region: CASSLGLTSGEQYF. In nucleotides, the CDR3 is TGCGCCAGCAGCCTAGGGCTAACCTCGGGGGAGCAGTACTTC.

This rearrangement joins TRBV7-8 to TRBJ1-1; 9 nucleotides match TRBD1. V was pared by 5 bases and J by 4 bases, with 8 bases of the junction left unmatched. CDR3 length: 15 amino acids. Per germline, CDR1 SGHVS and CDR2 FQNEAQ. The CDR3 region is CASSNRGLVGTEAFF. The CDR3 DNA sequence: TGTGCCAGCAGCAACAGGGGGCTGGTGGGCACTGAAGCTTTCTTT.

Of note for this clone: This sample also contains other DNA sequences that code for the same CDR3. The rearrangement links TRBV19 to TRBJ2-7; possibly TRBD2 for D (5 bases). The CDR3 contains 13 residues. V lost 6 bases, J lost 1 base, and 10 bases lay in between. The germline V gene encodes CDR1 LNHDA and CDR2 SQIVND (reference sequence). The CDR3 nucleotides are TGTGCCAGTAGCCGGACTGATTCCTACGAGCAGTACTTC. This sequence encodes CASSRTDSYEQYF.

J is TRBJ2-1 and V is TRBV5-6, with D uncertain. CDR3 length equals 13 residues. Deletions cut 4 bases from V and 7 bases from J, with 12 bases between. Germline lookup yields CDR1 SGHDT and CDR2 YYEEEE. This chain's CDR3 is CASSTTPGNEQFF. The CDR3 DNA reads as TGTGCCAGCAGCACCACTCCGGGTAATGAGCAGTTCTTC. Variable domain in full (rest from reference TRBV5-6 and TRBJ2-1): DAGVTQSPTHLIKTRGQQVTLRCSPKSGHDTVSWYQQALGQGPQFIFQYYEEEERQRGNFPDRFSGHQFPNYSSELNVNALLLGDSALYLCASSTTPGNEQFFGPGTRLTVL.

The chain has TRBV29-1 and TRBJ1-3; D uncertain. Looked up from germline, CDR1 is SQVTM and CDR2 is ANQGSEA. Trimming took 6 bases from V and 0 from J, leaving 9 bases between them. CDR3 length: 13 amino acids. CDR3 coding DNA: TGCAGCGTCGAGAGTATCTCTGGAAACACCATATATTTT. It yields the protein CSVESISGNTIYF. The variable domain in full, with the rest retrieved from reference TRBV29-1 and TRBJ1-3, is SAVISQKPSRDICQRGTSLTIQCQVDSQVTMMFWYRQQPGQSLTLIATANQGSEATYESGFVIDKFPISRPNLTFSTLTVSNMSPEDSSIYLCSVESISGNTIYFGEGSWLTVV.

V usage is TRBV25-1 and J usage is TRBJ2-5, with a possible D match to TRBD1 (6 bases). From germline, CDR1 is MGHDK and CDR2 SYGVNS. Trimming removed 3 bases at V and 3 bases at J, with 14 bases between. This CDR3 has 15 residues. The DNA for the CDR3 is TGTGCCAGCAGTGACGACCTGGGACAAAAAGAGACCCAGTACTTC. Translated: CASSDDLGQKETQYF.

This chain connects TRBV29-1 to TRBJ2-7; 7 bases agree with TRBD1. Germline V gives CDR1 SQVTM, CDR2 ANQGSEA. The CDR3 spans 13 residues. Germline trimming cut 6 bases from V and 0 bases from J; bases unmatched to any gene: 5. The CDR3 protein is CSVSTGPSYEQYF. CDR3 DNA sequence: TGCAGCGTGTCGACAGGGCCCTCCTACGAGCAGTACTTC.

The chain has TRBV11-2 and TRBJ1-5, with D possibly TRBD1 on 5 matching bases. Per the germline V gene, CDR1 is SGHAT and CDR2 is FQNNGV. The V and J ends lost 0 bases and 10 bases respectively, with 10 bases between them. The CDR3 extends over 13 amino acids. Here the CDR3 reads CASSLEDQGPQHF. CDR3 in DNA: TGTGCCAGCAGCTTAGAGGATCAGGGTCCCCAGCATTTT.